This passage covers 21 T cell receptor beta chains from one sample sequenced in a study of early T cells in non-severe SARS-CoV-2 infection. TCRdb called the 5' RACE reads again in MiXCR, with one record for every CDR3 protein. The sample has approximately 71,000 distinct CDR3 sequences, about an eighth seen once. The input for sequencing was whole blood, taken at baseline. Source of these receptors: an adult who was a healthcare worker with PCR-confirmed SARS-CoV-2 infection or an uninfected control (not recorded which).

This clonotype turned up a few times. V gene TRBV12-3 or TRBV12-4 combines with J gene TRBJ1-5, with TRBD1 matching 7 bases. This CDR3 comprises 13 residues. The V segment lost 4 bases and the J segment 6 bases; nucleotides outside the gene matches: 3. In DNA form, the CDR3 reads TGTGCCAGCAGTTCCACAGGGGTTCAGCCCCAGCATTTT. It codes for CASSSTGVQPQHF.

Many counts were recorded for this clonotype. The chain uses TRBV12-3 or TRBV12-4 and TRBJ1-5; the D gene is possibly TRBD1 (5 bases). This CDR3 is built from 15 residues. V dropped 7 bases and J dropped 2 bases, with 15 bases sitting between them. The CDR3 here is CASTGTEPGNQPQHF. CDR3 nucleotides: TGTGCCAGCACCGGGACGGAGCCGGGCAATCAGCCCCAGCATTTT.

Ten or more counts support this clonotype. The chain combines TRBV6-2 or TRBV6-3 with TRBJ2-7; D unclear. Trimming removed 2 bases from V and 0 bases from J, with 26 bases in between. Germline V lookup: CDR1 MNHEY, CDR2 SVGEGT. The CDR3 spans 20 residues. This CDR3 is CASSYPPRRYLATSSYEQYF. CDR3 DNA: TGTGCCAGCAGTTACCCGCCACGCAGGTATCTGGCTACCAGCTCCTACGAGCAGTACTTC.

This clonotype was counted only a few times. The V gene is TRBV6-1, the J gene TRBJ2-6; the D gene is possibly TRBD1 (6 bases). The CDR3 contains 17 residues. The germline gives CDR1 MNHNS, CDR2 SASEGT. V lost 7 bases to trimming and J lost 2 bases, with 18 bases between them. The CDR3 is CASITMLRGTGANVLTF. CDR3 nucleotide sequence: TGTGCCAGCATTACGATGCTCAGGGGAACTGGGGCCAACGTCCTGACTTTC.

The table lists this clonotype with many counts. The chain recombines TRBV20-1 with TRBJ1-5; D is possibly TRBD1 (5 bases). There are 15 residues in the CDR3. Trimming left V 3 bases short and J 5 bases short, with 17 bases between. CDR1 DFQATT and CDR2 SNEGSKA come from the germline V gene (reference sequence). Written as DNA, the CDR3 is TGCAGTGCTAGCGTTGCGGGGACTGGGCATCAGCCCCAGCATTTT. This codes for CSASVAGTGHQPQHF.

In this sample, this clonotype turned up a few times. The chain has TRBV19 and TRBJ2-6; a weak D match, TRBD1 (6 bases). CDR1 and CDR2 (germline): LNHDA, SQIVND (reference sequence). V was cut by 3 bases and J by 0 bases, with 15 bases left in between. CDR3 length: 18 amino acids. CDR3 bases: TGTGCCAGTAGTATCCGGGCAGGGGCCTACTCTGGGGCCAACGTCCTGACTTTC. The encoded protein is CASSIRAGAYSGANVLTF.

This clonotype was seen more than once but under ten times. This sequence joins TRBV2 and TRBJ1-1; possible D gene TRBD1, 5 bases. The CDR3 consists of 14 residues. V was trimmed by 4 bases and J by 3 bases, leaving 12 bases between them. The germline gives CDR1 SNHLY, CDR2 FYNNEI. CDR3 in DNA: TGTGCCAGCAGTGTTCAGGCGGGGGACACTGAAGCTTTCTTT. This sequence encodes CASSVQAGDTEAFF.

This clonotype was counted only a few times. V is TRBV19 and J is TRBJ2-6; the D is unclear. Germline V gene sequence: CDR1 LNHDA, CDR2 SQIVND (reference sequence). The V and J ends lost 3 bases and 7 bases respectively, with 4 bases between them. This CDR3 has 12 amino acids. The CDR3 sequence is CASSIPANVLTF. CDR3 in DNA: TGTGCCAGTAGTATCCCCGCCAACGTCCTGACTTTC.

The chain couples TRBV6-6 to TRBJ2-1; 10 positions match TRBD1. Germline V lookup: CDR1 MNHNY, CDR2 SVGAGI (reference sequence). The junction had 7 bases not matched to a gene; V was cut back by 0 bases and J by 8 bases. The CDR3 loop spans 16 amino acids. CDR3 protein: CASSYSRDRGFDEQFF. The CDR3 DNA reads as TGTGCCAGCAGTTACTCCCGGGACAGGGGTTTTGATGAGCAGTTCTTC.

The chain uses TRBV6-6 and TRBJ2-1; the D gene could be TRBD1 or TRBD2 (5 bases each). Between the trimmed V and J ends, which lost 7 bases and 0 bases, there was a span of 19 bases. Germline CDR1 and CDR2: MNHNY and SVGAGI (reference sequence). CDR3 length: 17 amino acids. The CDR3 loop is CASTVRDAESSYNEQFF. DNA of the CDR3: TGTGCCAGCACCGTACGGGACGCCGAGAGCTCCTACAATGAGCAGTTCTTC.

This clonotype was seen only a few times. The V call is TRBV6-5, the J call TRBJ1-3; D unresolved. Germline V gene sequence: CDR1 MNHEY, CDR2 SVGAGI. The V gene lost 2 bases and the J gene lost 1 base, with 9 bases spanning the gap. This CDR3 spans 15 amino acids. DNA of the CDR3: TGTGCCAGCAGTTACAATGAAGCTTCTGGAAACACCATATATTTT. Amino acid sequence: CASSYNEASGNTIYF.

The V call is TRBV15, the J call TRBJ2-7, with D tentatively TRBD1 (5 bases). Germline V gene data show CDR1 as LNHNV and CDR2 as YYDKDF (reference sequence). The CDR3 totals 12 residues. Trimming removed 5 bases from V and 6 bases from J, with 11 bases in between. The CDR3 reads CATSPQGPEQYF. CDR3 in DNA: TGTGCCACCAGCCCTCAGGGCCCCGAGCAGTACTTC.

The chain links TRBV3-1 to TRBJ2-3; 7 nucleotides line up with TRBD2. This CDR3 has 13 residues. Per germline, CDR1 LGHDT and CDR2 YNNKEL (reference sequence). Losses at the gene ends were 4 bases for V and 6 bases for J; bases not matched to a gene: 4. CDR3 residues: CASSLGGVDTQYF. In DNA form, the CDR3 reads TGTGCCAGCAGCCTGGGGGGGGTTGATACGCAGTATTTT.

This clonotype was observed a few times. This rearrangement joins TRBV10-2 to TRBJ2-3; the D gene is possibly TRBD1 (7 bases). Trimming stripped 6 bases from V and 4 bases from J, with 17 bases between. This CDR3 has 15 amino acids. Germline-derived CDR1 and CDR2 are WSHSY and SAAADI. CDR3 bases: TGCGCCAGCAGGCCGGCAGGGGGAGGCCCAGATACGCAGTATTTT. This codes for CASRPAGGGPDTQYF.

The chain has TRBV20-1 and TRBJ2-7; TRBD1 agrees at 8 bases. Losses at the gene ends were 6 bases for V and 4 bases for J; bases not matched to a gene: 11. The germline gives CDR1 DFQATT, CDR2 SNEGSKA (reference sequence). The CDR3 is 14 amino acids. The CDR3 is CSAPAPDRGYEQYF. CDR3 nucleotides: TGCAGTGCCCCGGCCCCAGACAGGGGTTACGAGCAGTACTTC.

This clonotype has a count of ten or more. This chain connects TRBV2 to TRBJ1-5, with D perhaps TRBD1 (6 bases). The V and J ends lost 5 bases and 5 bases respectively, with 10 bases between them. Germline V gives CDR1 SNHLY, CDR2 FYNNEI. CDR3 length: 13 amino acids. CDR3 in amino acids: CASSLQGDQPQHF. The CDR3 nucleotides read TGTGCCAGCAGTCTACAGGGAGATCAGCCCCAGCATTTT.

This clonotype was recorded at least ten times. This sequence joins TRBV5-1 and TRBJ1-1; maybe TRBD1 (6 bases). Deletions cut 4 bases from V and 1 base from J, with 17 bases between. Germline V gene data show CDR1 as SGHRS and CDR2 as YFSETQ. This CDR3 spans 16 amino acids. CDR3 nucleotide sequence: TGCGCCAGCAGCGGGGATTCGCAGGGGCCGAACACTGAAGCTTTCTTT. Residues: CASSGDSQGPNTEAFF.

The DNA of the CDR3 is TGTGCCAGCAGAAAAACAGGGGTACCGAACACCGGGGAGCTGTTTTTT. It is translated as CASRKTGVPNTGELFF. The chain recombines TRBV28 with TRBJ2-2; TRBD1 aligns across 7 bases. The CDR3 has 16 amino acids. V shed 6 bases, J shed 0 bases, and the junction held 7 bases outside the gene matches. The germline V gene encodes CDR1 MDHEN and CDR2 SYDVKM. Variable domain in full (rest from reference TRBV28 and TRBJ2-2): DVKVTQSSRYLVKRTGEKVFLECVQDMDHENMFWYRQDPGLGLRLIYFSYDVKMKEKGDIPEGYSVSREKKERFSLILESASTNQTSMYLCASRKTGVPNTGELFFGEGSRLTVL.

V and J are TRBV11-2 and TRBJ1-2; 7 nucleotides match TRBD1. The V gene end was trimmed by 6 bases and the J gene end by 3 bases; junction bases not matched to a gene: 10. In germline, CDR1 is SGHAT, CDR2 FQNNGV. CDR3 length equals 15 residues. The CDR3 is CASRDFRTGHYGYTF. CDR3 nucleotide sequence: TGTGCCAGCAGAGACTTCAGGACAGGACACTATGGCTACACCTTC.

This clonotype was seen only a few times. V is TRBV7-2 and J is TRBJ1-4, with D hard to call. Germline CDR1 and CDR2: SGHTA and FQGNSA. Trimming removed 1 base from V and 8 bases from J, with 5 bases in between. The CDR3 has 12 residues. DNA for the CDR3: TGTGCCAGCAGCTTAGAGGGCGAAAAACTGTTTTTT. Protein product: CASSLEGEKLFF.

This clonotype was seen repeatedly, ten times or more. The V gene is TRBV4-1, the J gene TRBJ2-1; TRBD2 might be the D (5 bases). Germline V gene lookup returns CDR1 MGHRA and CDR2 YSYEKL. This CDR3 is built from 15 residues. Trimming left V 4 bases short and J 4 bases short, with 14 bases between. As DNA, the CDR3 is TGCGCCAGCAGCCCCGAGGGTCTAAGATACAATGAGCAGTTCTTC. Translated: CASSPEGLRYNEQFF.